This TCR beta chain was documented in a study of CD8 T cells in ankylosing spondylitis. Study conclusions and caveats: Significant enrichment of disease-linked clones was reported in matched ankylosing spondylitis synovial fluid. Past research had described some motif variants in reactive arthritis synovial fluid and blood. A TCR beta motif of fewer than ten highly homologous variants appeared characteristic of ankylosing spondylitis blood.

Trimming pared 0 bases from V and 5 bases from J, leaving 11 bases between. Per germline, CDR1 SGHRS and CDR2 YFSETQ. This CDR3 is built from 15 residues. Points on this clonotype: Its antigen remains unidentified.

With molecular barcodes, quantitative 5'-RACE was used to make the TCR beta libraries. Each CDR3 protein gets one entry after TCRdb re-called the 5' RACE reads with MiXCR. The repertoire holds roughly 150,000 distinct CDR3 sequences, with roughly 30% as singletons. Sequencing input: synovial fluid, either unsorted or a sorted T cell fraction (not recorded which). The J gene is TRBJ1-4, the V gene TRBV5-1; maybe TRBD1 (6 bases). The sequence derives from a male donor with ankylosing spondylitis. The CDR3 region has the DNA TGCGCCAGCAGCTTGGGACAGGCCCCAAATGAAAAACTGTTTTTT. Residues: CASSLGQAPNEKLFF.